A single sample is the source of the 24 T cell receptor beta chains below, sequenced in a study of OX40 agonist ivuxolimab in advanced cancers. Using immunoSEQ multiplex PCR, the repertoire was profiled, and TCRdb retains in-frame clones only, with some absent. The sample has around 13,000 clones, 84% seen once. The sequences come from CD4+ or CD8+ T cells sorted from blood, collected in a trial of the OX40 agonist ivuxolimab. The receptors stem from an adult with an advanced solid tumor such as melanoma, head and neck, liver or kidney cancer.

V usage is TRBV5-1 and J usage is TRBJ1-6, with D tentatively TRBD1 (5 bases). Trimming shortened V by 3 bases and J by 17 bases, and 15 bases separated the two germline ends. Germline CDR1 and CDR2: SGHRS and YFSETQ. The CDR3 contains 12 residues. The CDR3 DNA reads as TGCGCCAGCAGCTCGACCGGGGCTGGAGTCCACTTT. This codes for CASSSTGAGVHF. Combining the CDR3 with reference TRBV5-1 and TRBJ1-6 gives the whole variable domain KAGVTQTPRYLIKTRGQQVTLSCSPISGHRSVSWYQQTPGQGLQFLFEYFSETQRNKGNFPGRFSGRQFSNSRSEMNVSTLELGDSALYLCASSSTGAGVHFGNGTRLTVT.

The rearrangement uses TRBV18 and TRBJ2-1, with no clear D. Germline values: CDR1 KGHSH, CDR2 LQKENI. Between the trimmed V and J ends, which lost 4 bases and 7 bases, there was a span of 2 bases. This CDR3 is 10 amino acids long. The CDR3 here is CASSQNEQFF. The CDR3 nucleotides read TGTGCCAGCTCACAAAATGAGCAGTTCTTC. The whole variable domain, remainder taken from reference TRBV18 and TRBJ2-1, is NAGVMQNPRHLVRRRGQEARLRCSPMKGHSHVYWYRQLPEEGLKFMVYLQKENIIDESGMPKERFSAEFPKEGPSILRIQQVVRGDSAAYFCASSQNEQFFGPGTRLTVL.

The chain has TRBV15 and TRBJ2-7; the D is unclear. V lost 1 base and J lost 0, with 4 bases in between. The CDR3 spans 13 residues. Germline-derived CDR1 and CDR2 are LNHNV and YYDKDF (reference sequence). The CDR3 DNA follows: TGTGCCACCAGCAGAGCGGCCTCCTACGAGCAGTACTTC. This gives the protein CATSRAASYEQYF.

The chain joins TRBV6-5 to TRBJ2-7; D is possibly TRBD2 (5 bases). Germline V lookup: CDR1 MNHEY, CDR2 SVGAGI. The V end lost 5 bases, the J end lost 0 bases, and 5 bases lay between the germline ends. CDR3 length equals 12 residues. Here the CDR3 DNA reads TGTGCCAGCAGTAGCGGCTCCTACGAGCAGTACTTC. It encodes CASSSGSYEQYF.

The chain uses TRBV5-6 and TRBJ2-7; TRBD2 is a possible D gene (6 bases). Trimming cost V 3 bases and J 6 bases, with 19 bases left between them. Germline V gene data show CDR1 as SGHDT and CDR2 as YYEEEE. The CDR3 runs 15 residues. The CDR3 is CASSYSRGLAREQYF. The CDR3 DNA is TGTGCCAGCAGCTACTCACGGGGGTTGGCGCGCGAGCAGTACTTC.

This chain links TRBV5-5 with TRBJ2-2; 9 nucleotides match TRBD2. Looked up from germline, CDR1 is SGHKS and CDR2 is YYEKEE (reference sequence). V lost 1 base and J lost 7; bases outside the gene matches: 11. This CDR3 contains 17 residues. The CDR3 loop is CASSLYASGTLGGELFF. The CDR3, as DNA: TGTGCCAGCAGCTTGTATGCTAGCGGGACCCTCGGCGGGGAGCTGTTTTTT.

The chain carries TRBV9 and TRBJ1-1; D ambiguous. Per the germline V gene, CDR1 is SGDLS and CDR2 is YYNGEE. V was shortened by 3 bases and J by 5 bases, with 11 bases between the two germline ends. The CDR3 extends over 13 amino acids. Here the CDR3 DNA reads TGTGCCAGCAGCGCCTACGATGGGACTGAAGCTTTCTTT. This codes for CASSAYDGTEAFF.

The chain links TRBV23-1 to TRBJ2-7; no reliable D call. TRBV23-1 is flagged as an ORF with uncertain function. This CDR3 region has 10 residues. Trimming cost V 4 bases and J 7 bases, with 5 bases left between them. The chain's CDR3 is CASSPREQYF. The CDR3 DNA sequence: TGCGCCAGCAGTCCCCGGGAGCAGTACTTC.

The rearrangement links TRBV28 to TRBJ2-2; 8 positions agree with TRBD1. The V and J ends lost 3 bases and 8 bases, in that order; junction bases with no gene match: 5. The germline gives CDR1 MDHEN, CDR2 SYDVKM. The CDR3 is made up of 14 amino acids. CDR3 coding DNA: TGTGCCAGCAGTTTGACAGGGGATGAGGGGGAGCTGTTTTTT. Protein product: CASSLTGDEGELFF.

This clone was found once. J is TRBJ1-2 and V is TRBV30, with D maybe TRBD1 (5 bases). Trimming removed 8 bases from V and 6 bases from J, with 28 bases in between. From germline, CDR1 is GTSNPN and CDR2 SVGIG (reference sequence). The CDR3 extends over 16 amino acids. The CDR3 reads CAGRVGSGGGGDGYTF. The CDR3 DNA reads as TGTGCCGGGCGTGTAGGCTCGGGGGGGGGAGGGGATGGCTACACCTTC.

Only one count was recorded for this clone. This chain links TRBV7-6 with TRBJ2-3; 10 bases fit TRBD2. The CDR3 length is 15 residues. V shed 5 bases, J shed 4 bases, and the junction held 6 bases outside the gene matches. Germline-derived CDR1 and CDR2 are SGHVS and FNYEAQ. DNA of the CDR3: TGTGCCAGCAGCCCGAGCGGGGGGGCCGCAGATACGCAGTATTTT. Its translation: CASSPSGGAADTQYF. Full variable domain (remainder filled in from reference TRBV7-6 and TRBJ2-3): GAGVSQSPRYKVTKRGQDVALRCDPISGHVSLYWYRQALGQGPEFLTYFNYEAQQDKSGLPNDRFSAERPEGSISTLTIQRTEQRDSAMYRCASSPSGGAADTQYFGPGTRLTVL.

The rearrangement links TRBV7-9 to TRBJ2-1; D not resolved. The V end was cut by 8 bases, the J end by 0 bases, with 11 bases between. The germline V gene has CDR1 SEHNR and CDR2 FQNEAQ (reference sequence). This CDR3 region has 14 residues. Written as DNA, the CDR3 is TGTGCCAGCGAACTACTCAGCTCCTACAATGAGCAGTTCTTC. Protein: CASELLSSYNEQFF.

The rearrangement uses TRBV13 and TRBJ2-3; the D is unclear. The CDR3 totals 12 residues. CDR1 and CDR2 (germline): PRHDT, FYEKMQ (reference sequence). Trimming stripped 3 bases from V and 3 bases from J, with 4 bases between. Written as DNA, the CDR3 is TGTGCCAGCAGCTTGGGAACAGATACGCAGTATTTT. Translation: CASSLGTDTQYF.

V is TRBV6-1 and J is TRBJ1-3; no definite D call. Trimming removed 5 bases at V and 4 bases at J, with 6 bases between. The CDR3 has 12 residues. Germline-derived CDR1 and CDR2 are MNHNS and SASEGT. The CDR3 reads CASSFRGNTIYF. The CDR3 region has the DNA TGTGCCAGCAGTTTTAGGGGAAACACCATATATTTT.

This chain uses TRBV11-2 with TRBJ1-2; D unclear. CDR3 size: 13 residues. Germline V gene sequence: CDR1 SGHAT, CDR2 FQNNGV. Trimming took 0 bases from V and 3 from J, leaving 5 bases between them. The CDR3 loop is CASSLEEYYGYTF. The CDR3 DNA sequence: TGTGCCAGCAGCTTAGAGGAGTACTATGGCTACACCTTC.

The rearrangement joins TRBV6-1 to TRBJ1-2; 11 bases match TRBD1. Germline CDR1 reads MNHNS; CDR2 reads SASEGT. The V gene end was trimmed by 4 bases and the J gene end by 5 bases; junction bases not matched to a gene: 9. The CDR3 spans 16 residues. The CDR3 here is CASSGSSGTGGYGYTF. In nucleotides, the CDR3 is TGTGCCAGCAGTGGTTCTTCCGGGACAGGGGGTTATGGCTACACCTTC.

The gene calls are TRBV4-2 and TRBJ2-7, with D possibly matching TRBD2 (6 bases). CDR3 length equals 13 residues. Trimming pared 1 base from V and 3 bases from J, leaving 7 bases between. CDR1 LGHNA and CDR2 YNFKEQ come from the germline V gene. CDR3 amino acids: CASSQARDYEQYF. CDR3 in DNA: TGTGCCAGCAGCCAAGCGCGGGACTACGAGCAGTACTTC.

This clone was recorded a few times. V is TRBV2 and J is TRBJ1-5; no reliable D call. The germline CDR1 and CDR2 sequences are SNHLY and FYNNEI. Trimming took 1 base from V and 5 from J, leaving 9 bases between them. CDR3 size: 14 residues. The CDR3 region has the DNA TGTGCCAGCAGTGAAGTGGGGAGTCATCAGCCCCAGCATTTT. The encoded protein is CASSEVGSHQPQHF.

The CDR3 is CASSPGGPQHF. Here the CDR3 DNA reads TGTGCCAGCAGCCCCGGGGGGCCCCAGCATTTT. V is TRBV2 and J is TRBJ1-5; tentatively, D is TRBD1 (5 bases). The V and J ends lost 6 bases and 9 bases respectively, with 9 bases between them. The germline CDR1 and CDR2 sequences are SNHLY and FYNNEI. The CDR3 length is 11 residues.

This chain connects TRBV28 to TRBJ2-3; tentative D call: TRBD2 (6 bases). This CDR3 spans 18 amino acids. Per germline, CDR1 MDHEN and CDR2 SYDVKM. Trimming took off 3 bases at V and 0 bases at J, with 19 bases between the two ends. CDR3 amino acids: CASSFRLGGVESTDTQYF. DNA of the CDR3: TGTGCCAGCAGTTTTCGCCTCGGGGGTGTGGAGAGCACAGATACGCAGTATTTT.

The J gene is TRBJ2-1, the V gene TRBV7-3; 9 bases match TRBD2. CDR3 size: 17 residues. Germline V gene data show CDR1 as SGHTA and CDR2 as FQGTGA. Trimming removed 6 bases from V and 4 bases from J; junction bases left unmatched: 13. CDR3 nucleotide sequence: TGTGCCAGCAGATCTATAGCGGGGGACCCCCGATACAATGAGCAGTTCTTC. Its protein is CASRSIAGDPRYNEQFF. The full variable domain, rest sourced from reference TRBV7-3 and TRBJ2-1, is GAGVSQTPSNKVTEKGKYVELRCDPISGHTALYWYRQSLGQGPEFLIYFQGTGAADDSGLPNDRFFAVRPEGSVSTLKIQRTERGDSAVYLCASRSIAGDPRYNEQFFGPGTRLTVL.

The chain employs TRBV4-1 and TRBJ1-2; D uncertain. Germline V gene data show CDR1 as MGHRA and CDR2 as YSYEKL. The CDR3 is 15 amino acids. V was cut by 4 bases and J by 8 bases, with 20 bases left in between. CDR3 sequence reads: CASSRTPVGSGGYTF. CDR3 DNA: TGCGCCAGCAGCCGGACCCCCGTGGGGTCGGGCGGCTACACCTTC.

CDR3 region: CASSLTPWQPYNEQFF. CDR3 nucleotides: TGCGCCAGCAGCTTGACCCCCTGGCAGCCCTACAATGAGCAGTTCTTC. V gene TRBV5-1 combines with J gene TRBJ2-1, with unresolved D. Germline CDR1 is SGHRS and CDR2 is YFSETQ. The length of the CDR3 is 16 residues. Trimming took 1 base from V and 2 from J, leaving 13 bases between them.

This chain joins TRBV29-1 and TRBJ2-1; 8 nucleotides line up with TRBD2. V was clipped by 4 bases and J by 2 bases; unmatched bases: 7. The CDR3 is 15 residues long. The germline V gene encodes CDR1 SQVTM and CDR2 ANQGSEA. The CDR3 spells CSVVPSGSAYNEQFF. The CDR3 DNA reads as TGCAGCGTTGTTCCCAGCGGGAGTGCCTACAATGAGCAGTTCTTC.